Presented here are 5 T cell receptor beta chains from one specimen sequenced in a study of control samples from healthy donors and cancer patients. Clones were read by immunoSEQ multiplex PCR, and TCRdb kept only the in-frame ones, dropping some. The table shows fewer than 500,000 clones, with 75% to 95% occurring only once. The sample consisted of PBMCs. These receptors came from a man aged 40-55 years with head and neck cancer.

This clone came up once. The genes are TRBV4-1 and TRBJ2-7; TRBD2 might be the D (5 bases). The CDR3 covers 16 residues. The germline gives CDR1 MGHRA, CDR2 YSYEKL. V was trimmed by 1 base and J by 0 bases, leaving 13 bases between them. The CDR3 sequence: CASSQAVSGSSYEQYF. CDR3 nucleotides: TGCGCCAGCAGCCAAGCTGTAAGCGGTAGCTCCTACGAGCAGTACTTC.

CDR3 loop: CASSQDPPKAGASYEQYF. Written as DNA, the CDR3 is TGCGCCAGCAGCCAAGATCCCCCCAAAGCGGGAGCCTCCTACGAGCAGTACTTC. This chain links TRBV4-1 with TRBJ2-7, with 8 bases matching TRBD2. The V gene's germline CDR1 is MGHRA and CDR2 YSYEKL. The CDR3 contains 18 residues. Trimming took 0 bases from V and 0 from J; bases not matched to a gene: 10.

The CDR3, as DNA: TGTGCCATCAGGACTAGTGTTGGGACAGATACGCAGTATTTT. It specifies CAIRTSVGTDTQYF. The chain uses TRBV10-3 and TRBJ2-3; D may be TRBD2 (6 bases). V was trimmed by 6 bases and J by 3 bases, leaving 13 bases between them. Germline-derived CDR1 and CDR2 are ENHRY and SYGVKD. CDR3 length equals 14 residues.

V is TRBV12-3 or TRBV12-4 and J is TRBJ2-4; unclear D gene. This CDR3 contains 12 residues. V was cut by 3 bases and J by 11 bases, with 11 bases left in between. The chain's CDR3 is CASSLAGDLQYF. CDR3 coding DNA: TGTGCCAGCAGTTTGGCCGGAGATCTTCAGTACTTC.

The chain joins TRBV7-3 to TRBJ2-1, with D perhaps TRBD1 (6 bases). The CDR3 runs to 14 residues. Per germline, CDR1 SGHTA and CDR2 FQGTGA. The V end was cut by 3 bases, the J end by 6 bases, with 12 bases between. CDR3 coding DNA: TGTGCCAGCAGCTTGGGGGCCACGGCCAATGAGCAGTTCTTC. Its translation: CASSLGATANEQFF.